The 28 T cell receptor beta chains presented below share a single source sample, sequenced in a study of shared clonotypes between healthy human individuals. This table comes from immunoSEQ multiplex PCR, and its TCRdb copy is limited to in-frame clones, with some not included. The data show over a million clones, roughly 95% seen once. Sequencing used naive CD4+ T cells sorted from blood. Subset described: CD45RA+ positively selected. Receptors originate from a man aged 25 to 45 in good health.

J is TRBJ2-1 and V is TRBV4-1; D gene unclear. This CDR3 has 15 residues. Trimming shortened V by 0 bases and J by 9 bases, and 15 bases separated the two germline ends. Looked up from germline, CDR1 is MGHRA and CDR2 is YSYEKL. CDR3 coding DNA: TGCGCCAGCAGCCAAGAAGTCGGGCTCGTCGGTGAGCAGTTCTTC. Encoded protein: CASSQEVGLVGEQFF.

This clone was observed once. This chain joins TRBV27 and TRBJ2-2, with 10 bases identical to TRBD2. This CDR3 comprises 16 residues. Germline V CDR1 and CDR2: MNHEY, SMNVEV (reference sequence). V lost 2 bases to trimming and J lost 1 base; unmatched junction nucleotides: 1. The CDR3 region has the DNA TGTGCCAGCAGTTTAAGGACTAGCGGGAACACCGGGGAGCTGTTTTTT. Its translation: CASSLRTSGNTGELFF.

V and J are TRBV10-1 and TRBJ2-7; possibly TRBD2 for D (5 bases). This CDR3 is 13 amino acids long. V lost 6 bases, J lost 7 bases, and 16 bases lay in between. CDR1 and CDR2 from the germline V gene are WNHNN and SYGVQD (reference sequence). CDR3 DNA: TGCGCCAGCAGGGGAGACTCAACGGGAGAGCAGTACTTC. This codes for CASRGDSTGEQYF.

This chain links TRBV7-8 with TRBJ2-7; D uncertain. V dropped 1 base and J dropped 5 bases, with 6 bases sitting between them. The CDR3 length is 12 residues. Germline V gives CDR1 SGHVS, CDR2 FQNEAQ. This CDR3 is CASSLDSDEQYF. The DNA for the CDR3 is TGTGCCAGCAGCTTAGATTCGGACGAGCAGTACTTC.

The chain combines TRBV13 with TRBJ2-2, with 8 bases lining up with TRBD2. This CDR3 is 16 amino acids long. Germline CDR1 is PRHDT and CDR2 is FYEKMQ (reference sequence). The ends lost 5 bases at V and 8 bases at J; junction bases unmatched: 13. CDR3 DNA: TGTGCCAGCAGCCCCCCTAGCGGGCCCAAAGGGGGGGAGCTGTTTTTT. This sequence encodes CASSPPSGPKGGELFF.

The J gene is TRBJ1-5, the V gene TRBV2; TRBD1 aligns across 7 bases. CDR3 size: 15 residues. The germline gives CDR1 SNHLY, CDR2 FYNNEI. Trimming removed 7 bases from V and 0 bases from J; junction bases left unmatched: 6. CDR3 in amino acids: CASTGTAYSNQPQHF. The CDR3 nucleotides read TGTGCCAGCACTGGGACAGCTTATAGCAATCAGCCCCAGCATTTT.

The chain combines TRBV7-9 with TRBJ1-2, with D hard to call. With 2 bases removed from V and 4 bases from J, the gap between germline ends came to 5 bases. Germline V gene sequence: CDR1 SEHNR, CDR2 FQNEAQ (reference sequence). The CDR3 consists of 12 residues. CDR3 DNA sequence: TGTGCCAGCAGCTTAACAGCCTATGGCTACACCTTC. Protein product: CASSLTAYGYTF.

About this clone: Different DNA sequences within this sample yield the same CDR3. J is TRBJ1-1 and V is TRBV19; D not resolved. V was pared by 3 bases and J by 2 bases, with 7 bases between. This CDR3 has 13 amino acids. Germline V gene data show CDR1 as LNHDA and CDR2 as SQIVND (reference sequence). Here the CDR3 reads CASSIGVNTEAFF. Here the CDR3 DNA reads TGTGCCAGTAGTATCGGAGTTAACACTGAAGCTTTCTTT.

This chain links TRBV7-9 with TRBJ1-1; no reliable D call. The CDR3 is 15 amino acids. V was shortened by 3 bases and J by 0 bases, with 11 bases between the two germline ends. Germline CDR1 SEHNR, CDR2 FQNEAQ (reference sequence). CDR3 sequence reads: CASSFGEIVNTEAFF. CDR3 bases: TGTGCCAGCAGCTTTGGGGAAATCGTGAACACTGAAGCTTTCTTT. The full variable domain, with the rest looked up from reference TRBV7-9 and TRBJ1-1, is DTGVSQNPRHKITKRGQNVTFRCDPISEHNRLYWYRQTLGQGPEFLTYFQNEAQLEKSRLLSDRFSAERPKGSFSTLEIQRTEQGDSAMYLCASSFGEIVNTEAFFGQGTRLTVV.

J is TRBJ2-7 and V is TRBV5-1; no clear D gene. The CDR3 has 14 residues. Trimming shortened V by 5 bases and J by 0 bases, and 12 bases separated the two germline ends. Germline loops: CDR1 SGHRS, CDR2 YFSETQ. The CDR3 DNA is TGCGCCAGCAGTTCCTCCCCGGGCTCCTACGAGCAGTACTTC. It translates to CASSSSPGSYEQYF. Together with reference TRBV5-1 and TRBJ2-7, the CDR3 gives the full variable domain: KAGVTQTPRYLIKTRGQQVTLSCSPISGHRSVSWYQQTPGQGLQFLFEYFSETQRNKGNFPGRFSGRQFSNSRSEMNVSTLELGDSALYLCASSSSPGSYEQYFGPGTRLTVT.

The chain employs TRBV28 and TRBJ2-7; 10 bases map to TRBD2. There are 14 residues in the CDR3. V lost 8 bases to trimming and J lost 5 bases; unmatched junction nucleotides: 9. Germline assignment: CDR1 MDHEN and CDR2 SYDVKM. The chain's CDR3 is CASGVLAGVDEQYF. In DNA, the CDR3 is TGTGCCAGCGGGGTCCTAGCGGGAGTAGACGAGCAGTACTTC.

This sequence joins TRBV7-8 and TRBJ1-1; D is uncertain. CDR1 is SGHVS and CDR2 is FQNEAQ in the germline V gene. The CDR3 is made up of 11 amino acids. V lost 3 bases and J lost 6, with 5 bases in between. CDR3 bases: TGTGCCAGCAGCTTGTGGCCTGAAGCTTTCTTT. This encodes CASSLWPEAFF.

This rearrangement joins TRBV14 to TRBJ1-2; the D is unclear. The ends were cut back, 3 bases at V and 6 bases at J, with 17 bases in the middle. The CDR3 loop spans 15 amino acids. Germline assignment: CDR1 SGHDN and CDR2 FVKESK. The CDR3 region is CASSQEGTGGNGYTF. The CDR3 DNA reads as TGTGCCAGCAGCCAGGAGGGCACCGGAGGGAATGGCTACACCTTC.

The CDR3 here is CASRAAGDRASHEQFF. The DNA for the CDR3 is TGTGCCAGCAGGGCGGCGGGGGACAGGGCTTCCCATGAGCAGTTCTTC. The chain joins TRBV2 to TRBJ2-1; 9 bases align to TRBD1. V shed 6 bases and J 8 bases; nucleotides not matched to a gene: 14. From germline, CDR1 is SNHLY and CDR2 FYNNEI. The CDR3 contains 16 residues. Filled out from reference TRBV2 and TRBJ2-1, the complete variable domain reads EPEVTQTPSHQVTQMGQEVILRCVPISNHLYFYWYRQILGQKVEFLVSFYNNEISEKSEIFDDQFSVERPDGSNFTLKIRSTKLEDSAMYFCASRAAGDRASHEQFFGPGTRLTVL.

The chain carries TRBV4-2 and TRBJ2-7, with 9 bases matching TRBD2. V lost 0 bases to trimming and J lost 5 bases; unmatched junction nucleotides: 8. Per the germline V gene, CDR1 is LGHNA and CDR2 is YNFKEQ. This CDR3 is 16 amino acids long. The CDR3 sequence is CASSQDWKREVDEQYF. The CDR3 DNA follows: TGTGCCAGCAGCCAAGATTGGAAGCGGGAGGTGGACGAGCAGTACTTC.

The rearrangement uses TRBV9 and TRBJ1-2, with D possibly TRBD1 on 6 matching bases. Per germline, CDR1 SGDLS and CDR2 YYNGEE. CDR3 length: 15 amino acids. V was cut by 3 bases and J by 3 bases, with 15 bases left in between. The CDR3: CASSGLWTDYYGYTF. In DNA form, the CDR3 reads TGTGCCAGCAGCGGGCTATGGACAGACTACTATGGCTACACCTTC.

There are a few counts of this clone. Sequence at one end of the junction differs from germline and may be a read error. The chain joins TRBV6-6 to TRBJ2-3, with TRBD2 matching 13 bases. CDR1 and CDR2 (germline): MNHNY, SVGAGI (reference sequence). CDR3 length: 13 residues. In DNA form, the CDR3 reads TGTGCCAGCAGCCCGAATGCACTAGCGGGAGGGCTCTTT. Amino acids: CASSPNALAGGLF.

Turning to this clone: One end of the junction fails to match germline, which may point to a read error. The CDR3 reads CASSESGSSYNEQFF. The CDR3 DNA is TGTGCCAGCAGCGAATCAGGGAGCTCCTACAATGAGCAGTTCTTC. The chain carries TRBV25-1 and TRBJ2-1, with D possibly being TRBD1 or TRBD2 (5 bases each). This CDR3 has 15 amino acids. CDR1 MGHDK and CDR2 SYGVNS come from the germline V gene.

CDR3 protein: CASSPRQSSYNEQFF. The DNA of the CDR3 is TGTGCCAGCAGTCCTCGACAGAGCTCCTACAATGAGCAGTTCTTC. This rearrangement joins TRBV6-1 to TRBJ2-1; D may be TRBD1 (5 bases). There are 15 residues in the CDR3. V was trimmed by 5 bases and J by 0 bases, leaving 11 bases between them. Germline loops: CDR1 MNHNS, CDR2 SASEGT.

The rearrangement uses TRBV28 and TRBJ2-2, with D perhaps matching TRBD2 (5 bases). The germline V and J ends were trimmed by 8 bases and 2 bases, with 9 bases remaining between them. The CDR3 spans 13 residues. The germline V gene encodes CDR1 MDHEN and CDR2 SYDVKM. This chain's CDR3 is CASRGFNTGELFF. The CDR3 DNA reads TGTGCCAGCCGCGGGTTTAACACCGGGGAGCTGTTTTTT. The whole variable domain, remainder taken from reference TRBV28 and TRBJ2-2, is DVKVTQSSRYLVKRTGEKVFLECVQDMDHENMFWYRQDPGLGLRLIYFSYDVKMKEKGDIPEGYSVSREKKERFSLILESASTNQTSMYLCASRGFNTGELFFGEGSRLTVL.

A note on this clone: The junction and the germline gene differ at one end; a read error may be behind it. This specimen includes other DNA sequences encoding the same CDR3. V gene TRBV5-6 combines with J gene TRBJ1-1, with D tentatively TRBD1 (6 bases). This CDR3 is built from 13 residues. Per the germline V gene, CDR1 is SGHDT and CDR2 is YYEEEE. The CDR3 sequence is CASSSLWDTKAFF. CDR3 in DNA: TGTGCCAGCAGCAGCCTCTGGGACACTAAAGCTTTCTTT.

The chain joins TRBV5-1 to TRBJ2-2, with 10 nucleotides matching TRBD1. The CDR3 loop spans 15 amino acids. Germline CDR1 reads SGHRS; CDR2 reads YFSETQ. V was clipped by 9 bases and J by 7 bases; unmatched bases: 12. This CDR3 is CATTPGTGVVGELFF. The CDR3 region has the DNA TGCGCCACCACCCCCGGGACAGGGGTCGTCGGGGAGCTGTTTTTT.

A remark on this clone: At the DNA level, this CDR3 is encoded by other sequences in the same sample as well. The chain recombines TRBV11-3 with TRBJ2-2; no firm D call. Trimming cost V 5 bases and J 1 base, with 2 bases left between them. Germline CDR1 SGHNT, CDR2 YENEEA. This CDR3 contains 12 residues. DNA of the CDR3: TGTGCCAGCAGCCAGAACACCGGGGAGCTGTTTTTT. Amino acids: CASSQNTGELFF.

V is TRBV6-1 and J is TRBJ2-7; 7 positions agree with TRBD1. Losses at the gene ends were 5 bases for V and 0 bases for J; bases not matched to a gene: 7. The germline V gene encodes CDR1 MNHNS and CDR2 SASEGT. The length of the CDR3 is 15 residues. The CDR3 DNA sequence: TGTGCCAGCAGTAAAACTCCAGGGGGCTCCTACGAGCAGTACTTC. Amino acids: CASSKTPGGSYEQYF.

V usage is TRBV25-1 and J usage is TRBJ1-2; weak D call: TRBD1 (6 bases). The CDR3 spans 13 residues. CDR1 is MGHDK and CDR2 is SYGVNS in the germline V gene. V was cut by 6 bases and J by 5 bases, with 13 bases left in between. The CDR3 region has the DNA TGTGCCAGCAGCAGTTCGGGGGCTTATGGCTACACCTTC. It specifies CASSSSGAYGYTF.

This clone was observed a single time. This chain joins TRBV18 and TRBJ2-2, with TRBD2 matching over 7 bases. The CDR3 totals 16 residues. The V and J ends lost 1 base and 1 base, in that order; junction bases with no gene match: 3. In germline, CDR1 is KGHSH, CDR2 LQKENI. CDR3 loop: CASSPQTSLNTGELFF. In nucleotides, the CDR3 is TGTGCCAGCTCACCACAGACTAGCTTGAACACCGGGGAGCTGTTTTTT.

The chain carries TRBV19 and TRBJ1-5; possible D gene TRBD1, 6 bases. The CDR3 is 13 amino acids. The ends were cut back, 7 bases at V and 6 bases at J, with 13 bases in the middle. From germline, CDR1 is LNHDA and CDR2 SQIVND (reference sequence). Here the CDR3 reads CASTGGAGQPQHF. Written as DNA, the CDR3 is TGTGCCAGTACCGGGGGCGCCGGTCAGCCCCAGCATTTT.

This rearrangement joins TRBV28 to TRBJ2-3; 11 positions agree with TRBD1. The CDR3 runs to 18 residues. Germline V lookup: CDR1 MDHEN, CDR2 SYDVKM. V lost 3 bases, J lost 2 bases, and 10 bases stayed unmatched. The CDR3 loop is CASSFPPGQGGITDTQYF. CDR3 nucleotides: TGTGCCAGCAGTTTTCCTCCGGGACAGGGGGGGATCACAGATACGCAGTATTTT. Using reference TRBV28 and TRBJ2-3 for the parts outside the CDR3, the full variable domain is DVKVTQSSRYLVKRTGEKVFLECVQDMDHENMFWYRQDPGLGLRLIYFSYDVKMKEKGDIPEGYSVSREKKERFSLILESASTNQTSMYLCASSFPPGQGGITDTQYFGPGTRLTVL.